The 6 T cell receptor beta chains below were found in one sample sequenced in a study of Ad26.COV2.S vaccination and SARS-CoV-2 variants. Described treatment: around 19 received Ad26.COV2.S at low or high dose, single or two shots; about 5 received placebo; per-sample allocation not given. Sampling occurred on day 63 after the first vaccine or placebo injection. Sequencing was performed with immunoSEQ multiplex PCR; in TCRdb, only in-frame clones are kept and a portion is missing. The repertoire includes approximately 420,000 clones, approximately 86% of them detected once, and approximately 3.7% sits in the top ten. Sequenced material: peripheral blood, taken in a trial of Ad26.COV2.S vaccine versus placebo. The receptors were gathered from a person aged 18 to 65 who received the Ad26.COV2.S COVID-19 vaccine or a placebo.

J is TRBJ2-7 and V is TRBV7-9; tentatively, D is TRBD2 (5 bases). CDR1 is SEHNR and CDR2 is FQNEAQ in the germline V gene (reference sequence). This CDR3 spans 14 amino acids. V lost 5 bases to trimming and J lost 3 bases, with 14 bases between them. The CDR3 DNA sequence: TGTGCCAGCAGCCCGACCGTCGGGATCTACGAGCAGTACTTC. Translating gives CASSPTVGIYEQYF.

The CDR3 sequence is CASSYLAGETQYF. In DNA, the CDR3 is TGTGCCAGCAGTTACTTGGCCGGGGAGACCCAGTACTTC. The rearrangement links TRBV6-5 to TRBJ2-5; D not certain. Germline-derived CDR1 and CDR2 are MNHEY and SVGAGI. The CDR3 totals 13 residues. The V and J ends lost 1 base and 5 bases respectively, with 8 bases between them.

The chain's CDR3 is CASSLSGTSGGASYNEQFF. Written as DNA, the CDR3 is TGCGCCAGCAGTCTCTCCGGGACTAGCGGGGGGGCCTCCTACAATGAGCAGTTCTTC. The genes are TRBV10-2 and TRBJ2-1, with TRBD2 identical over 16 bases. CDR1 is WSHSY and CDR2 is SAAADI in the germline V gene. This CDR3 spans 19 amino acids. After removal of 5 bases from V and 0 bases from J, the junction contained 7 bases not matched to a gene.

The gene calls are TRBV6-5 and TRBJ1-1; 7 nucleotides agree with TRBD1. CDR3 size: 14 residues. Germline V gene data show CDR1 as MNHEY and CDR2 as SVGAGI. V was clipped by 5 bases and J by 4 bases; unmatched bases: 7. The CDR3 nucleotides are TGTGCCAGCAGTCACAGACAGGGCCTCACTGAAGCTTTCTTT. Translated, it gives CASSHRQGLTEAFF.

This sequence joins TRBV6-5 and TRBJ1-3; D is unclear. The CDR3 runs to 11 residues. CDR1 and CDR2 from the germline V gene are MNHEY and SVGAGI. V dropped 8 bases and J dropped 8 bases, with 10 bases sitting between them. As DNA, the CDR3 is TGTGCCAGCCTAGCGGGCGACACCATATATTTT. Its protein is CASLAGDTIYF.

The J gene is TRBJ2-6, the V gene TRBV6-5; weak D call: TRBD1 (5 bases). Per germline, CDR1 MNHEY and CDR2 SVGAGI. CDR3 length: 15 amino acids. V lost 5 bases, J lost 4 bases, and 12 bases lay in between. The CDR3 loop reads CASSKGRTGANVLTF. CDR3 nucleotide sequence: TGTGCCAGCAGTAAGGGGCGAACAGGGGCCAACGTCCTGACTTTC.